The entry that follows covers one T cell receptor (beta chain) sequence. No antigen is known for it. These data belong to a study of shared clonotypes between healthy human individuals. Study outcomes and limitations: Several donors held roughly 5% of naive CD4 clonotypes in common. Donor scarcity curtailed the genetic and exposure-history diversity represented herein.

Per sorted-subset replicate PCR, input was approximately 200 ng DNA, representing tens of thousands of T cell genomes. This table comes from immunoSEQ multiplex PCR, and its TCRdb copy is limited to in-frame clones, with some not included. This table holds fewer than 1 million clones, 96% found once. Germline values: CDR1 MGHRA, CDR2 YSYEKL. The CDR3 consists of 14 residues. The V gene lost 4 bases and the J gene lost 5 bases, with 14 bases spanning the gap. Naive-designated CD8 cells lacked CD45RO, were positively enriched for CCR7, and omitted terminally differentiated effector memory CD45RA+ cells.

Material for sequencing was naive CD8+ T cells sorted from blood. This chain links TRBV4-1 with TRBJ1-2; D is ambiguous. The source is a young man in good health. CDR3 sequence: CASSLDSPEYGYTF. The CDR3 DNA follows: TGCGCCAGCAGCCTCGACTCACCCGAGTATGGCTACACCTTC.